This T cell receptor beta chain was retrieved from a study of T cells in Graves' hyperthyroidism and ophthalmopathy (dated by TCRdb to 2018 to 2020). Regarding the study in general: Peripheral blood was sampled at the time of initial diagnosis, prior to any treatment. The paper describes TCR Vbeta CDR3 sequencing of fewer than 150 peripheral blood samples, made up of about 41 ophthalmopathy patients, more than 70 hyperthyroidism patients and 17 progressor patients. Following sampling, methimazole starting at 30 mg daily was given to hyperthyroidism patients, and high-dose intravenous methylprednisolone was given to ophthalmopathy patients. In about 6 Graves' hyperthyroidism patients, the study also compared T-cell repertoires from thyroid tissue with T-cell repertoires from blood. The 80 to 100 discovery patients were randomly divided into training and test sets at a 7:3 ratio. An independent validation cohort of fewer than 20 hyperthyroidism patients and about 16 patients who later progressed to ophthalmopathy tested prospective prediction of ophthalmopathy. To identify TCR V-J signatures that set the groups apart, the researchers used a discovery cohort of more than 95 patients, made up of fewer than 50 with Graves' ophthalmopathy and about 55 with stable Graves' hyperthyroidism.

The CDR3, from cysteine to phenylalanine, totals 16 residues. Solely the CDR3 DNA is kept, with 48 bases framed from the first base. In the germline V gene (reference sequence), CDR1 corresponds to PRHDT and CDR2 to FYEKMQ. V and J are trimmed by 5 bases and 4 bases, and the gene matches miss 8 bases of the junction. Ophthalmopathy patients had moderately to severely active disease, Clinical Activity Score of at least 3, NOSPECS grade of at least 4, and duration under 3 months. The study excluded patients with uncontrolled infections, other autoimmune diseases, pregnancy or lactation. Diagnoses were based on clinical symptoms, serum thyroxine and TRAb, thyroid ultrasound and orbital computed tomography. PBMCs were separated from about 10 ml of fresh peripheral blood using Ficoll-Paque density gradient centrifugation. Trizol reagent was used to extract total RNA, and RNA quality was then checked on an Agilent 2100 Bioanalyzer.

In regard to this clonotype: Its cognate antigen has yet to be identified. Base qualities were left out, and no much larger clone turns up one base away.

On the study overall, not on this receptor specifically: A model built on a 13 V-J signature distinguished ophthalmopathy from stable hyperthyroidism, reaching 85% to 90% sensitivity and approximately 81% specificity in cross-validation and 80%/75% in testing. In validation, the model predicted progression to ophthalmopathy a median of about 6.8 months before onset, with 65% to 71% sensitivity and about 72% specificity. No statistical method was used to set the sample size in advance, and investigators knew the group allocation. Most expanded thyroid clonotypes (frequency above 0.001) were also detected in blood, suggesting blood repertoires may reflect thyroid immune responses.

The TCR beta CDR3 regions were amplified from RNA transcripts. A first-round RT-PCR of the TCR CDR3 used the HTBI primer set with the Qiagen OneStep RT-PCR kit. Libraries were constructed in a second round of multiplex PCR, after which size selection and purification were carried out. The libraries were sequenced on an Illumina HiSeq2000 using paired-end 100 bp reads. Processing in the source paper ran as follows. SOAPnuke was used to process the raw data, throwing out any read that contained adapters or uncalled bases, had a mean Phred below 15, or lacked an exact constant-primer or identifier match. COPE v1.2.5 was used to merge high-quality paired reads, and clonotypes were defined as unique nucleotide sequences. MiTCR v1.1 was used to align clonotypes to the IMGT TRBV, TRBD and TRBJ reference segments. The analysis was restricted to V-J combinations with a frequency above 0.0001, which together covered 99.2% of the repertoires. The TCS score was defined as F50 (clonal expansion) divided by E x V (chaos), with BLOSUM62-based TCRdist calculated between CDR3 peptides within each V-J. Welch's t-statistics and random forest reduced around 520 V-J features to about 12, which were used in a naive Bayes classifier (R e1071). TCRdb applied fastp at Q25 and MiXCR to the public reads, then kept only in-frame beta chains. Under each unique CDR3 protein, matching rows form one entry showing the most common genes and DNA. The V and J calls reflect TCRdb's pipeline rather than the authors' work. The table for this sample lists around 530,000 distinct CDR3 sequences; under 20% of them were counted only once. Clones ranked in the top ten supply approximately 18% of the sample.

Sample: blood. The sequence was obtained from a woman in her late teens or twenties with Graves' ophthalmopathy. This sequence uses TRBV13 and TRBJ2-1, and TRBD2 aligns with 10 junction nucleotides. In nucleotides, the sequence is TGTGCCAGCAGCCCCTCCGGACTAGCGGTATACAATGAGCAGTTCTTC. It translates to CASSPSGLAVYNEQFF.